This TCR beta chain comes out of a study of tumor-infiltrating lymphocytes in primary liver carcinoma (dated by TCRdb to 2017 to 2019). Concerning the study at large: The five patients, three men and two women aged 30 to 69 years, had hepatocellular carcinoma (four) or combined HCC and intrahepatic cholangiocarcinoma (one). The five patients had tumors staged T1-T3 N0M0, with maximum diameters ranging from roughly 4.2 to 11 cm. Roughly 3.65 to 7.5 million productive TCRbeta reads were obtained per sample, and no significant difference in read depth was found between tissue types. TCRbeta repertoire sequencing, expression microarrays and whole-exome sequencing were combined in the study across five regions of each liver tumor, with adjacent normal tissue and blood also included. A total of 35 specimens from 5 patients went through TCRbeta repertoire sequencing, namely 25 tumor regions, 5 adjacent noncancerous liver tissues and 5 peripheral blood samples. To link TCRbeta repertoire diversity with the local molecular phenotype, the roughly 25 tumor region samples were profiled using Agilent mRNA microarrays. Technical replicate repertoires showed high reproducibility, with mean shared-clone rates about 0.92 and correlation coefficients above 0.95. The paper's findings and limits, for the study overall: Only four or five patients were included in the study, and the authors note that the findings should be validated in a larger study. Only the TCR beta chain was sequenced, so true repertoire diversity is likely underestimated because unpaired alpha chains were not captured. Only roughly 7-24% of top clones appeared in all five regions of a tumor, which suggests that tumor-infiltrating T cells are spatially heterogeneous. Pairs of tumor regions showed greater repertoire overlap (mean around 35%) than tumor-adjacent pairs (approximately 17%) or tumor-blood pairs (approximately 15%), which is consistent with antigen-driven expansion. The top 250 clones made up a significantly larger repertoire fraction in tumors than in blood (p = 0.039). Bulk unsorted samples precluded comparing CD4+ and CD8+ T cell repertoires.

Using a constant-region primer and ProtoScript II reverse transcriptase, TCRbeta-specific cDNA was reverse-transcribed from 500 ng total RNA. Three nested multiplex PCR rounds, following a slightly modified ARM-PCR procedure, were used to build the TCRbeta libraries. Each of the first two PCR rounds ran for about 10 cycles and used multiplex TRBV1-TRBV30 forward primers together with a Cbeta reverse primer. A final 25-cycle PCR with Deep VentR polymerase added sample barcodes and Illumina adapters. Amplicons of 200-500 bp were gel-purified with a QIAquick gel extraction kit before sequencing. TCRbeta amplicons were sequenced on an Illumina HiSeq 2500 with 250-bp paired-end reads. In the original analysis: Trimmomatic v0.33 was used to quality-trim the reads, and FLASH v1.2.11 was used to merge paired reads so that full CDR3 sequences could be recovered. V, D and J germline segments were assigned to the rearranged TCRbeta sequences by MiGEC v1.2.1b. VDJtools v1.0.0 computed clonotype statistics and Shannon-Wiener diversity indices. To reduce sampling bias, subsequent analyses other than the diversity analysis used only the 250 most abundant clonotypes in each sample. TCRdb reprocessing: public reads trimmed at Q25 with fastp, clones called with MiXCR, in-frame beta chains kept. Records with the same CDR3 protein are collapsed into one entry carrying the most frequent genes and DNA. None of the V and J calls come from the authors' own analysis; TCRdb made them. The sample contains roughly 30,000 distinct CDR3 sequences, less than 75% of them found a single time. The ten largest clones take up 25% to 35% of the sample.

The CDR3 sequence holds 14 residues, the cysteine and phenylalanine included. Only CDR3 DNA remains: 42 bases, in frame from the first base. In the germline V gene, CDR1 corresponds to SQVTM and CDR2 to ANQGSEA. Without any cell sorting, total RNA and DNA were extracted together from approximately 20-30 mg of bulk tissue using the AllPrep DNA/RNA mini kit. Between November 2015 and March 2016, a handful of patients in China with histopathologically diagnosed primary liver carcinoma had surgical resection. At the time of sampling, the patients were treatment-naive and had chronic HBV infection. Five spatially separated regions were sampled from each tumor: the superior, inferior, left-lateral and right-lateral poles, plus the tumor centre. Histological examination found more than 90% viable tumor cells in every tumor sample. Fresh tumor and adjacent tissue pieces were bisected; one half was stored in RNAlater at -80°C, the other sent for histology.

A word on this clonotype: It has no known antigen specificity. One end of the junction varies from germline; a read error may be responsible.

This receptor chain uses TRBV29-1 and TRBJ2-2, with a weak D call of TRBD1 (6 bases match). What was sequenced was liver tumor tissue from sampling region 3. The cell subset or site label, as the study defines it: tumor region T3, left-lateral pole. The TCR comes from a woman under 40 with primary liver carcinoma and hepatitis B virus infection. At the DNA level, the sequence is TGCAGCGCAACAGGGCTTCCGAACACCAGGGAGCTGTTTTTT. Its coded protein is CSATGLPNTRELFF.